This is a list of T cell receptor beta chains from one sample in a study of T cells in Graves' hyperthyroidism and ophthalmopathy. TCRdb reanalysed the multiplex PCR reads using MiXCR and keeps one entry per CDR3 protein. The sample includes some 250,000 distinct CDR3 sequences, roughly 15% of them seen just once. Sequenced: blood. The source of these receptors is a woman in her thirties or forties with Graves' hyperthyroidism that later progressed to Graves' ophthalmopathy. Both conserved end residues are part of each CDR3. D genes are given only for firm matches. Rows may omit the clone size; those that give it use once, few, many or a size class.

CDR3 protein: CASNRLASNEQFF
CDR3 DNA: TGTGCCAGCAATCGACTAGCCAGCAATGAGCAGTTCTTC
clone size: many
D gene: TRBD2
V gene: TRBV2
J gene: TRBJ2-1

CDR3 protein: CASSVGLAGPYNEQFF
CDR3 DNA: TGTGCCAGCAGCGTAGGACTAGCGGGACCCTACAATGAGCAGTTCTTC
clone size: NA
D gene: TRBD2
V gene: TRBV9
J gene: TRBJ2-1

CDR3 protein: CASSMKKGSETQYF
CDR3 DNA: TGTGCCAGCTCAATGAAGAAGGGGAGTGAGACCCAGTACTTC
clone size: many
D gene: NA
V gene: TRBV18
J gene: TRBJ2-5

CDR3 protein: CSASSGRLSYEQYF
CDR3 DNA: TGCAGTGCTAGTAGCGGGAGGTTATCCTACGAGCAGTACTTC
clone size: few
D gene: TRBD2
V gene: TRBV20-1
J gene: TRBJ2-7

CDR3 protein: CASSEFAQRLVDEQYF
CDR3 DNA: TGTGCCAGCAGTGAATTCGCGCAGCGGCTCGTCGACGAGCAGTACTTC
clone size: many
D gene: NA
V gene: TRBV6-1
J gene: TRBJ2-7

CDR3 protein: CASSERGLNYGYTF
CDR3 DNA: TGTGCCAGCAGTGAACGGGGACTTAACTATGGCTACACCTTC
clone size: few
D gene: NA
V gene: TRBV2
J gene: TRBJ1-2

CDR3 protein: CASSRPGTGLEPGELFF
CDR3 DNA: TGTGCCAGCAGCCGTCCCGGGACAGGGCTAGAACCCGGGGAGCTGTTTTTT
clone size: few
D gene: TRBD1
V gene: TRBV12-3/TRBV12-4
J gene: TRBJ2-2

CDR3 protein: CSARDKQGYNEQFF
CDR3 DNA: TGCAGTGCTAGAGATAAACAGGGTTACAATGAGCAGTTCTTC
clone size: few
D gene: NA
V gene: TRBV20-1
J gene: TRBJ2-1

CDR3 protein: CASSPLGEDYNEQFF
CDR3 DNA: TGTGCCAGCTCACCCTTAGGGGAGGACTACAATGAGCAGTTCTTC
clone size: many
D gene: NA
V gene: TRBV18
J gene: TRBJ2-1

CDR3 protein: CASSKFFRAGDTEAFF
CDR3 DNA: TGTGCCAGCAGTAAGTTTTTTCGGGCAGGAGACACTGAAGCTTTCTTT
clone size: NA
D gene: NA
V gene: TRBV6-1
J gene: TRBJ1-1

CDR3 protein: CAISPKQERSYNEQFF
CDR3 DNA: TGTGCCATCAGTCCCAAACAGGAGCGCTCCTACAATGAGCAGTTCTTC
clone size: many
D gene: NA
V gene: TRBV10-3
J gene: TRBJ2-1

CDR3 protein: CASSIAASSDTQYF
CDR3 DNA: TGTGCCAGTAGTATAGCGGCTAGCTCGGATACGCAGTATTTT
clone size: few
D gene: NA
V gene: TRBV19
J gene: TRBJ2-3

CDR3 protein: CASKLAGSNIQYF
CDR3 DNA: TGTGCCAGTAAGCTCGCAGGGAGTAACATTCAGTACTTC
clone size: NA
D gene: NA
V gene: TRBV19
J gene: TRBJ2-4

CDR3 protein: CASSSPSGFGTDTQYF
CDR3 DNA: TGTGCCAGCAGTTCCCCTAGTGGGTTCGGCACAGATACGCAGTATTTT
clone size: NA
D gene: NA
V gene: TRBV28
J gene: TRBJ2-3

CDR3 protein: CASSFGGSAGELFF
CDR3 DNA: TGTGCCAGCAGTTTTGGCGGGAGCGCCGGGGAGCTGTTTTTT
clone size: many
D gene: TRBD2
V gene: TRBV27
J gene: TRBJ2-2

CDR3 protein: CASSHRDKGSGQYF
CDR3 DNA: TGTGCCAGCAGCCACCGGGACAAGGGTTCGGGCCAGTACTTC
clone size: many
D gene: NA
V gene: TRBV14
J gene: TRBJ2-5

CDR3 protein: CASSEGGVKNQPQHF
CDR3 DNA: TGTGCCAGCAGCGAAGGAGGGGTCAAAAATCAGCCCCAGCATTTT
clone size: few
D gene: NA
V gene: TRBV7-9
J gene: TRBJ1-5

CDR3 protein: CASSAGEFRPQHF
CDR3 DNA: TGTGCCAGCAGCGCAGGGGAGTTTAGGCCCCAGCATTTT
clone size: many
D gene: NA
V gene: TRBV2
J gene: TRBJ1-5

CDR3 protein: CAWSERKGLAFF
CDR3 DNA: TGTGCCTGGAGTGAACGCAAGGGTCTAGCTTTCTTT
clone size: many
D gene: NA
V gene: TRBV30
J gene: TRBJ1-1

CDR3 protein: CASSVQGPDNSPLHF
CDR3 DNA: TGTGCCAGCAGTGTACAGGGCCCGGATAATTCACCCCTCCACTTT
clone size: many
D gene: NA
V gene: TRBV25-1
J gene: TRBJ1-6

CDR3 protein: CASTRGGASYEQYF
CDR3 DNA: TGTGCCAGCACGAGGGGGGGCGCCTCCTACGAGCAGTACTTC
clone size: NA
D gene: NA
V gene: TRBV28
J gene: TRBJ2-7

CDR3 protein: CASSPGTSYQETQYF
CDR3 DNA: TGTGCCAGCAGTCCGGGGACATCGTACCAAGAGACCCAGTACTTC
clone size: NA
D gene: NA
V gene: TRBV28
J gene: TRBJ2-5

CDR3 protein: CASSLGDWTGELFF
CDR3 DNA: TGCGCCAGCAGCTTGGGCGATTGGACCGGGGAGCTGTTTTTT
clone size: many
D gene: NA
V gene: TRBV5-1
J gene: TRBJ2-2

CDR3 protein: CASTRLAGVGELFF
CDR3 DNA: TGTGCCTCAACGCGACTAGCGGGAGTCGGGGAGCTGTTTTTT
clone size: many
D gene: TRBD2
V gene: TRBV19
J gene: TRBJ2-2

CDR3 protein: CASSIALGLYEQYF
CDR3 DNA: TGTGCCAGTAGTATAGCTCTGGGACTCTACGAGCAGTACTTC
clone size: NA
D gene: NA
V gene: TRBV19
J gene: TRBJ2-7

CDR3 protein: CASGRLAGVLEQYF
CDR3 DNA: TGTGCCAGCGGACGACTAGCGGGTGTCCTCGAGCAGTACTTC
clone size: many
D gene: TRBD2
V gene: TRBV27
J gene: TRBJ2-7

CDR3 protein: CASSLTSGVSNEQFF
CDR3 DNA: TGCGCCAGCAGCCTAACTAGCGGGGTTTCGAATGAGCAGTTCTTC
clone size: many
D gene: TRBD2
V gene: TRBV5-1
J gene: TRBJ2-1

CDR3 protein: CASSLPTITGVSSGNTIYF
CDR3 DNA: TGTGCCAGCAGTTTGCCCACTATAACAGGGGTAAGCTCTGGAAACACCATATATTTT
clone size: many
D gene: TRBD1
V gene: TRBV28
J gene: TRBJ1-3

CDR3 protein: CASSLRPLGYNEQFF
CDR3 DNA: TGTGCCAGCAGTTTAAGACCTCTAGGCTACAATGAGCAGTTCTTC
clone size: many
D gene: NA
V gene: TRBV28
J gene: TRBJ2-1

CDR3 protein: CASSLLAGGFNEQFF
CDR3 DNA: TGTGCCAGCAGCCTACTAGCGGGAGGGTTCAATGAGCAGTTCTTC
clone size: many
D gene: TRBD2
V gene: TRBV28
J gene: TRBJ2-1

CDR3 protein: CASRSWKTGRGQNYGYTF
CDR3 DNA: TGTGCCAGCAGATCCTGGAAGACCGGCAGGGGCCAGAACTATGGCTACACCTTC
clone size: once
D gene: NA
V gene: TRBV2
J gene: TRBJ1-2

CDR3 protein: CSARDHLTEAFF
CDR3 DNA: TGCAGTGCTAGAGATCATCTTACTGAAGCTTTCTTT
clone size: few
D gene: NA
V gene: TRBV20-1
J gene: TRBJ1-1

CDR3 protein: CASSRRLAGTYNEQFF
CDR3 DNA: TGTGCCAGCAGCCGTAGACTAGCGGGAACCTACAATGAGCAGTTCTTC
clone size: many
D gene: TRBD2
V gene: TRBV7-2
J gene: TRBJ2-1

CDR3 protein: CATKPSQGGIFEFQPQHF
CDR3 DNA: TGTGCCACCAAACCCAGCCAGGGGGGGATCTTCGAGTTCCAGCCCCAGCATTTT
clone size: few
D gene: TRBD1
V gene: TRBV6-1
J gene: TRBJ1-5

CDR3 protein: CASSSTGSTIYEQYF
CDR3 DNA: TGCGCCAGCAGCTCAACAGGTAGTACAATCTACGAGCAGTACTTC
clone size: NA
D gene: NA
V gene: TRBV5-1
J gene: TRBJ2-7

CDR3 protein: CASKGIGGQPQHF
CDR3 DNA: TGTGCCAGCAAGGGAATAGGGGGTCAGCCCCAGCATTTT
clone size: many
D gene: NA
V gene: TRBV27
J gene: TRBJ1-5

CDR3 protein: CASSPPAGGYDEQFF
CDR3 DNA: TGTGCCAGCTCACCACCGGCAGGGGGGTACGATGAGCAGTTCTTC
clone size: many
D gene: NA
V gene: TRBV18
J gene: TRBJ2-1

CDR3 protein: CSARGPGLAYEQYF
CDR3 DNA: TGCAGTGCTAGAGGACCGGGACTAGCTTACGAGCAGTACTTC
clone size: many
D gene: TRBD2
V gene: TRBV20-1
J gene: TRBJ2-7

CDR3 protein: CASSFSGRSFDEQFF
CDR3 DNA: TGTGCCAGCAGCTTCAGCGGGAGAAGTTTCGATGAGCAGTTCTTC
clone size: many
D gene: TRBD2
V gene: TRBV7-2
J gene: TRBJ2-1

CDR3 protein: CASSQEGDSTLNYGYTF
CDR3 DNA: TGCGCCAGCAGCCAAGAAGGGGACAGCACTCTAAACTATGGCTACACCTTC
clone size: few
D gene: TRBD1
V gene: TRBV4-1
J gene: TRBJ1-2

CDR3 protein: CASSLGPPPFYGYTF
CDR3 DNA: TGTGCCAGCAGTTTAGGGCCTCCGCCCTTCTATGGCTACACCTTC
clone size: NA
D gene: NA
V gene: TRBV27
J gene: TRBJ1-2

CDR3 protein: CASSQNRVEKLFF
CDR3 DNA: TGTGCCAGCAGCCAAAATAGAGTCGAAAAACTGTTTTTT
clone size: NA
D gene: NA
V gene: TRBV14
J gene: TRBJ1-4

CDR3 protein: CSASPVRGNIQYF
CDR3 DNA: TGCAGTGCGTCGCCCGTGAGGGGGAACATTCAGTACTTC
clone size: many
D gene: NA
V gene: TRBV20-1
J gene: TRBJ2-4

CDR3 protein: CASSGGTFYEQYF
CDR3 DNA: TGTGCCAGCAGCGGTGGGACTTTCTACGAGCAGTACTTC
clone size: NA
D gene: NA
V gene: TRBV3-1
J gene: TRBJ2-7

CDR3 protein: CASSFGRLRGEQYF
CDR3 DNA: TGTGCCAGCAGCTTCGGACGTCTCAGGGGCGAGCAGTACTTC
clone size: many
D gene: NA
V gene: TRBV5-6
J gene: TRBJ2-7